This is a list of T cell receptor beta chains from one sample in a study of T cells expressing NK-cell markers. TCRdb re-called the 5' RACE reads and gives one entry per CDR3 protein, without DNA. This repertoire includes about 400,000 distinct CDR3 sequences. Sample: blood T cells: a sorted CD56 or NKG2C T cell subset, CD4+ or CD8+ T cells, or bulk PBMC T cells (not recorded which). These receptor sequences come from a woman aged 45-60 years in good health. Each CDR3 is given with its conserved first and last residue.

v_gene	j_gene	CDR3aa
TRBV12-3/TRBV12-4	TRBJ2-5	CASSLGLDEGQETQYF
TRBV7-9	TRBJ1-2	CASSPVEVHYGYTF
TRBV27	TRBJ2-5	CASSPSPPGTQYF
TRBV5-1	TRBJ1-2	CASSLAALDGSNYGYTF
TRBV27	TRBJ1-3	CASRLSGDVGNTIYF
TRBV12-3/TRBV12-4	TRBJ1-5	CASSWGPTQHF
TRBV20-1	TRBJ2-1	CSVGRASSNNEQFF
TRBV4-1	TRBJ2-1	CASSQTLTGGAQFF
TRBV4-1	TRBJ2-7	CASSLEAGGPYEQYF
TRBV5-1	TRBJ1-2	CASSLASVGGGGYTF
TRBV7-6	TRBJ2-7	CASSLKQPTGTSGSYEQYF
TRBV7-9	TRBJ2-7	CASSPGAGWGYEQYF
TRBV30	TRBJ1-4	CAWSVGSEKLFF
TRBV30	TRBJ2-1	CAWILGGAGYNEQFF
TRBV29-1	TRBJ1-2	CSVEETGYGYTF
TRBV29-1	TRBJ1-3	CSVAEGPGNTIYF
TRBV29-1	TRBJ2-5	CSVPGVETQYF
TRBV11-1	TRBJ1-1	CASSSETVIMNTEAFF
TRBV20-1	TRBJ2-3	CSAPGWADTQYF
TRBV29-1	TRBJ1-1	CSVAWRGQGAEAFF
TRBV6-5	TRBJ2-5	CASSYGGRETQYF
TRBV7-3	TRBJ2-2	CASSSSGSGGELFF
TRBV15	TRBJ2-1	CATTMERLSDLSSSYNEQFF
TRBV5-1	TRBJ2-7	CASSLAGGFYEQYF
TRBV7-2	TRBJ2-7	CATEGGGSPGEQYF
TRBV20-1	TRBJ2-3	CSATQRRQSTDTQYF
TRBV10-3	TRBJ2-1	CAISESISGTSPRSDEQFF
TRBV20-1	TRBJ2-5	CSAPPGRKGETQYF
TRBV12-3/TRBV12-4	TRBJ2-5	CASSWIREGGETQYF
TRBV29-1	TRBJ2-5	CSVLTGGIVGTQYF
TRBV5-1	TRBJ2-3	CASSKNGQSTDTQYF
TRBV24-1	TRBJ1-2	CATSEGPYGYTF
TRBV7-3	TRBJ2-5	CASSLTRLAGGEETQYF
TRBV5-1	TRBJ2-1	CASSPFQPRDNEQFF
TRBV3-1	TRBJ2-1	CASSQEKRASGSRSYNEQFF
TRBV7-9	TRBJ2-1	CASSLAYNEQFF
TRBV20-1	TRBJ2-1	CSAPDLGSSTYNEQFF
TRBV28	TRBJ1-5	CASSFGGSRDTNQPQHF
TRBV14	TRBJ2-7	CASSLRSREYHEQYF
TRBV20-1	TRBJ1-4	CSAMGLEKLFF
TRBV4-1	TRBJ2-3	CASSQDSPAGLSTDTQYF